The clone carrying this TCR beta chain was recorded a few times. Its matching antigen is unknown. The CDR3 sequence is 16 residues long. V shed 2 bases and J 4 bases; nucleotides not matched to a gene: 10. CDR1 and CDR2 from the germline V gene are GTSNPN and SVGIG (reference sequence). The PCR was carried out with 60 Vbeta primers and 13 Jbeta primers. This table comes from immunoSEQ multiplex PCR, and its TCRdb copy is limited to in-frame clones, with some not included. The data hold about 82,000 clones, with roughly a tenth observed a single time. This entry belongs to a study of cytomegalovirus exposure and HLA in healthy donors. Study-wide findings and caveats: Some TCR beta chains (around 160 of them) were listed as cytomegalovirus-associated. CMV serostatus was the only recorded immune exposure for donors. Several of the most significant clusters appeared, in a later analysis, to be linked to common viral pathogens.

Sequenced: PBMCs. The rearrangement joins TRBV30 to TRBJ2-7; 11 nucleotides agree with TRBD2. The receptor comes from a man in his fifties or sixties in good health and CMV-seropositive. The CDR3 nucleotides read TGTGCCTGGAGTTTGATAGCGGGAGGGCCCGGGTACGAGCAGTACTTC. This encodes CAWSLIAGGPGYEQYF.